This T cell receptor beta chain emerged from a study of OX40 agonist ivuxolimab in advanced cancers. For the study at large: Those enrolled were approximately 83% male, with a mean age of around 58 years and ages from about 20 to 80. Study-level points and caveats: CD4+ and CD8+ blood T cells expanded clonally by week 6 at 0.1 to 3.0 mg/kg.

Notes on this clone: The antigen remains undetermined.

TCRdb keeps only in-frame clones here, not all; method: immunoSEQ multiplex PCR. Of over 95,000 clones listed, about 79% were seen once; the top ten hold more than 1.4%. The germline V gene encodes CDR1 SGHRS and CDR2 YFSETQ. With 5 bases removed from V and 0 bases from J, the gap between germline ends came to 8 bases. The CDR3 sequence is 13 residues long. Patients with a history of autoimmune disease or on systemic immunosuppression were excluded. The sample consisted of CD4+ or CD8+ T cells sorted from blood, taken in a trial of the OX40 agonist ivuxolimab. The sequence derives from an adult with an advanced solid tumor such as melanoma, head and neck, liver or kidney cancer. The chain joins TRBV5-1 to TRBJ1-1; unclear D gene. This CDR3 is CASRGYLNTEAFF. CDR3 DNA sequence: TGCGCCAGCAGGGGATATCTGAACACTGAAGCTTTCTTT.